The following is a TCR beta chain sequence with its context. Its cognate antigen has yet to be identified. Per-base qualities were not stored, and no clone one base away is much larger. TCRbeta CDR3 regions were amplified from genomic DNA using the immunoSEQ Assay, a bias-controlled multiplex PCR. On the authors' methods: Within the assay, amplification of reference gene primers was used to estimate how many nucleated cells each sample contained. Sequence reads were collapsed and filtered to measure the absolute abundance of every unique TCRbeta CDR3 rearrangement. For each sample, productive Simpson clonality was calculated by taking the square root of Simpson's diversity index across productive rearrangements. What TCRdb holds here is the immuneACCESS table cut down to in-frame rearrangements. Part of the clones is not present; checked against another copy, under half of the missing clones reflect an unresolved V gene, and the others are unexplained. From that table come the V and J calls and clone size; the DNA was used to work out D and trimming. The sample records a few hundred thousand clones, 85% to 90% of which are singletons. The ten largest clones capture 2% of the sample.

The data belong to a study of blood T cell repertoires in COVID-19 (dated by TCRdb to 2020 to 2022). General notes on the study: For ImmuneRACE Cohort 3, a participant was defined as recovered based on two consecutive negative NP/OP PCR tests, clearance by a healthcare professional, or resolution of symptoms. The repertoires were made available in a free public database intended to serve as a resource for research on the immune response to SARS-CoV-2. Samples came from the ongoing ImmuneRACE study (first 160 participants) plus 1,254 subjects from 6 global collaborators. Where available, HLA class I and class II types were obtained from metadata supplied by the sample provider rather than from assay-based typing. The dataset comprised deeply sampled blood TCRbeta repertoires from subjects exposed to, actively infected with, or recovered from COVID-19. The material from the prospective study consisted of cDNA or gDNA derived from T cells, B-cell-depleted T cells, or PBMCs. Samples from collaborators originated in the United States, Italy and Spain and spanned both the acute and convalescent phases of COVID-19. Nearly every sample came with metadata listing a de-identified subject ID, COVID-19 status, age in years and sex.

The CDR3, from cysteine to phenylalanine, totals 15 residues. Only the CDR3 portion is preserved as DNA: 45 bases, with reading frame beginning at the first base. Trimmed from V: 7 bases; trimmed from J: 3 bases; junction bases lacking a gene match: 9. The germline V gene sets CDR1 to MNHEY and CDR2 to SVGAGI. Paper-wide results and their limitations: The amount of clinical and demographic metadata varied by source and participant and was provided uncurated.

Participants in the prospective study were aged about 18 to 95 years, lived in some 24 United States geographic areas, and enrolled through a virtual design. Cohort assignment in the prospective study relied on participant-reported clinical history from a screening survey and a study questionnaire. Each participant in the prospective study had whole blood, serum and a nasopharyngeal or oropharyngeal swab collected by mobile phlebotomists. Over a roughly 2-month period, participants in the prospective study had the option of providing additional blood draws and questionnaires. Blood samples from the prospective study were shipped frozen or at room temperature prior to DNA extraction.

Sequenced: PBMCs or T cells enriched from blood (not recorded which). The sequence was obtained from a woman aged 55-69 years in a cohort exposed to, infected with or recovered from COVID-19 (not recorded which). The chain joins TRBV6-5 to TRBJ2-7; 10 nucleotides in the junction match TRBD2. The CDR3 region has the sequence CASKRKREGIYEQYF. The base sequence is TGTGCCAGCAAAAGGAAGCGGGAGGGAATCTACGAGCAGTACTTC.